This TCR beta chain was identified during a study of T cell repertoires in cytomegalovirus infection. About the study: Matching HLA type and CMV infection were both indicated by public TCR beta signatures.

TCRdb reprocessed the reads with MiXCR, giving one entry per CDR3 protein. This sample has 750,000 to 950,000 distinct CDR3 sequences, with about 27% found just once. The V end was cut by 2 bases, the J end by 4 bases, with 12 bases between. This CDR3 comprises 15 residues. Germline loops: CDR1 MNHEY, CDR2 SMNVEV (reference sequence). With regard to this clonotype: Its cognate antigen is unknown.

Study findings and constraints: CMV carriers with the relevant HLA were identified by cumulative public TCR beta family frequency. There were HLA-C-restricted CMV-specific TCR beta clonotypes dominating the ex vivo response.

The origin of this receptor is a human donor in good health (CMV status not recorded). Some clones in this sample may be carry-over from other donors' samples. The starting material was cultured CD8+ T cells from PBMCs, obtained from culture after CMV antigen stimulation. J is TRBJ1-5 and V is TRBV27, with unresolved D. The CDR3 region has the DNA TGTGCCAGCAGTTTAGAAGGCAGGCAGAATCAGCCCCAGCATTTT. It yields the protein CASSLEGRQNQPQHF.